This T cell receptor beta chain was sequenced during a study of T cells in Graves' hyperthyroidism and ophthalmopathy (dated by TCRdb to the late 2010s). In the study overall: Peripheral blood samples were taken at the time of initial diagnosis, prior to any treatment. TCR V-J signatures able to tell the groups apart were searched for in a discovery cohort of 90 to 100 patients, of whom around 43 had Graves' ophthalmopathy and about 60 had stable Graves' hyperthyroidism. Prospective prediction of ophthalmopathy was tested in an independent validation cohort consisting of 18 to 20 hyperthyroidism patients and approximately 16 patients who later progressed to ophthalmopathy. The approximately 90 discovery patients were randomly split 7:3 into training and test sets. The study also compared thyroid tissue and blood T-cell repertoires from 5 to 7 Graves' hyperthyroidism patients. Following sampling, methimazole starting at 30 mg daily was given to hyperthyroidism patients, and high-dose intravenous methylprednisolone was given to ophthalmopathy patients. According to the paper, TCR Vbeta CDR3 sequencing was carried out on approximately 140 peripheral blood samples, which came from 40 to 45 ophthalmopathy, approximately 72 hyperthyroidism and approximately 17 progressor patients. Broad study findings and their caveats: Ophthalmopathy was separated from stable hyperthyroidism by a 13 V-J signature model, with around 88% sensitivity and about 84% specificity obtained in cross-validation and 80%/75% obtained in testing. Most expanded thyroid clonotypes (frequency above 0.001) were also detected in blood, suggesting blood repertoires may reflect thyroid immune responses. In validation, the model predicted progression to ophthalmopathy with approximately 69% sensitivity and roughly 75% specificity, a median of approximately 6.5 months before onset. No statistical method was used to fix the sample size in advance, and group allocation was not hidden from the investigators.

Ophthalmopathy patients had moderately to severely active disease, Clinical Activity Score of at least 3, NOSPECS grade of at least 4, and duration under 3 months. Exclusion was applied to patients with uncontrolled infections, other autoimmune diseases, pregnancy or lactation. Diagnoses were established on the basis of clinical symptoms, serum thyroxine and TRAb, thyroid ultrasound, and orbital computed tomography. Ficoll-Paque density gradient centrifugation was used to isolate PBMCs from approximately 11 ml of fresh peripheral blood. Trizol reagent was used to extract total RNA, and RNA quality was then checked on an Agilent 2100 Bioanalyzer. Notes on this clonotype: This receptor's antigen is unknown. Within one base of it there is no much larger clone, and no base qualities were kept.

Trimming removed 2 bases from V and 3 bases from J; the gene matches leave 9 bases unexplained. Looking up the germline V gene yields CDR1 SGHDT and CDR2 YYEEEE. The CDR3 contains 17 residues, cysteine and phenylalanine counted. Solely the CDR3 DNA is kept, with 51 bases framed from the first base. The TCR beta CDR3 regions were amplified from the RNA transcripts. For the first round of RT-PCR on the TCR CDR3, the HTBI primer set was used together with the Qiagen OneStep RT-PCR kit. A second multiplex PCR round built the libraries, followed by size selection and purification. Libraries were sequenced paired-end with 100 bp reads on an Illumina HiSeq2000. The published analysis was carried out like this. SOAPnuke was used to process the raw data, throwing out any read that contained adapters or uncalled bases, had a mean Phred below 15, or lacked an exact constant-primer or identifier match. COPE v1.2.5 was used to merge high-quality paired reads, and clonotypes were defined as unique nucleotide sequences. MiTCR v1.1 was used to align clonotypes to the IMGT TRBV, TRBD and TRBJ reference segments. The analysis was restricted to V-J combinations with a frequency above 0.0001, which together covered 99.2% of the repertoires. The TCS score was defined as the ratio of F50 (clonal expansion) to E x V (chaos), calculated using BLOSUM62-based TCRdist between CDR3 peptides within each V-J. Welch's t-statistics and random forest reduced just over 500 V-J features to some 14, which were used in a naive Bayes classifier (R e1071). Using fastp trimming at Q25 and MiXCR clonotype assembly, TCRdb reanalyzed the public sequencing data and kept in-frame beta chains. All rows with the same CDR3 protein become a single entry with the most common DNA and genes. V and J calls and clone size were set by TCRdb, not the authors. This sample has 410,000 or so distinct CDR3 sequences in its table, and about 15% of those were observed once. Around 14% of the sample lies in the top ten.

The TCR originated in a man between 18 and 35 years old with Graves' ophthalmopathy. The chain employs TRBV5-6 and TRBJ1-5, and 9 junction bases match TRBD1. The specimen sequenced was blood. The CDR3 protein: CASSFRTGAMANQPQHF. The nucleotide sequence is TGTGCCAGCAGCTTTAGGACAGGGGCTATGGCCAATCAGCCCCAGCATTTT.